Sequencing of this T cell receptor beta chain was carried out in a study of vaccination effects on CD4 cells after COVID-19. Study-level findings and limits: Marked contraction was observed in infection-induced and vaccine-induced clones late after vaccination. New vaccine-induced clones dominated convalescents' post-vaccine spike-reactive clones.

CD4+ T cells were isolated after roughly nine days of culture. This person's SARS-CoV-2 infection, confirmed by PCR, occurred between March and December 2020. Here immunoSEQ multiplex PCR was the method, and the copy in TCRdb shows in-frame clones only, minus some. The top ten clones hold less than 25% of a sample with some 63,000 clones, 55% to 75% of them seen once. CDR1 is SEHNR, CDR2 FQNEAQ, per germline (reference sequence). The V gene lost 1 base and the J gene lost 4 bases, with 9 bases spanning the gap. The CDR3 has 14 amino acids. Remarks on this clone: Its antigen is unknown.

The sequenced sample was CD4+ T cells from PBMCs cultured without peptide, obtained before COVID-19 vaccination. V and J are TRBV7-9 and TRBJ2-3; D call uncertain. This receptor was identified in a human donor who had a prior SARS-CoV-2 infection. CDR3 region: CASSLVPASDTQYF. DNA of the CDR3: TGTGCCAGCAGCTTAGTACCCGCCTCAGATACGCAGTATTTT. The entire variable domain, with the rest obtained from reference TRBV7-9 and TRBJ2-3, is as follows: DTGVSQNPRHKITKRGQNVTFRCDPISEHNRLYWYRQTLGQGPEFLTYFQNEAQLEKSRLLSDRFSAERPKGSFSTLEIQRTEQGDSAMYLCASSLVPASDTQYFGPGTRLTVL.